Listed below are T cell receptor beta chains from one sample, sequenced in a study of T cells after yellow fever vaccination. TCRdb ran MiXCR on the 5' RACE reads and lists one entry per CDR3 protein. The sample has about 47,000 distinct CDR3 sequences, roughly 7.3% seen once; the top ten hold 28%. The source was CD8+ T cells sorted from PBMCs, collected approximately 16 days after the first yellow fever vaccination. The receptors come from a man aged 18 to 35 who received the YFV17D yellow fever vaccine. CDR3s include the opening cysteine and the closing phenylalanine or tryptophan. Fields, in order: J gene, CDR3 length, clone size, V gene, D gene, CDR3 protein, CDR3 DNA. A D gene is named only where the DNA matches it firmly. For some rows the clone size is stated as once, few or many, or as a class when expanded; others skip it.

j_call: TRBJ1-2; cdr3_length: 13; clone_size: many; v_call: TRBV9; d_call: NA; cdr3_aa: CASSFDLRDGYTF; cdr3_nt: TGTGCCAGCAGCTTTGACCTGAGGGACGGCTACACCTTC
j_call: TRBJ2-2; cdr3_length: 16; clone_size: many; v_call: TRBV18; d_call: NA; cdr3_aa: CASSPRGAAITGELFF; cdr3_nt: TGTGCCAGCTCACCAAGGGGGGCGGCAATCACCGGGGAGCTGTTTTTT
j_call: TRBJ1-1; cdr3_length: 15; clone_size: many; v_call: TRBV4-1; d_call: TRBD1; cdr3_aa: CASSQVGQGNTEAFF; cdr3_nt: TGCGCCAGCAGCCAAGTGGGACAGGGGAACACTGAAGCTTTCTTT
j_call: TRBJ2-1; cdr3_length: 11; clone_size: many; v_call: TRBV11-2; d_call: NA; cdr3_aa: CASTPGSEQFF; cdr3_nt: TGTGCCAGCACCCCAGGCAGTGAGCAGTTCTTC
j_call: TRBJ2-5; cdr3_length: 14; clone_size: NA; v_call: TRBV13; d_call: NA; cdr3_aa: CASSLEGTPETQYF; cdr3_nt: TGTGCCAGCAGCTTAGAAGGGACCCCAGAGACCCAGTACTTC
j_call: TRBJ2-6; cdr3_length: 18; clone_size: few; v_call: TRBV12-3/TRBV12-4; d_call: TRBD1; cdr3_aa: CASSRGQGARTGANVLTF; cdr3_nt: TGTGCCAGCAGCCGCGGACAGGGGGCTCGTACTGGGGCCAACGTCCTGACTTTC
j_call: TRBJ2-2; cdr3_length: 18; clone_size: many; v_call: TRBV4-1; d_call: TRBD2; cdr3_aa: CASSPAGLAGLDTGELFF; cdr3_nt: TGCGCCAGCAGCCCTGCGGGGCTAGCGGGTCTAGACACCGGGGAGCTGTTTTTT
j_call: TRBJ2-7; cdr3_length: 13; clone_size: few; v_call: TRBV10-1; d_call: NA; cdr3_aa: CASSTGVSYEQYF; cdr3_nt: TGCGCCAGCAGTACAGGAGTCTCCTACGAGCAGTACTTC
j_call: TRBJ2-1; cdr3_length: 12; clone_size: many; v_call: TRBV6-2/TRBV6-3; d_call: NA; cdr3_aa: CAGGGDPNEQFF; cdr3_nt: TGTGCCGGAGGGGGGGACCCCAATGAGCAGTTCTTC
j_call: TRBJ2-2; cdr3_length: 16; clone_size: many; v_call: TRBV5-1; d_call: NA; cdr3_aa: CASSLEFPANTGELFF; cdr3_nt: TGCGCCAGCAGCTTGGAGTTCCCAGCGAACACCGGGGAGCTGTTTTTT
j_call: TRBJ2-3; cdr3_length: 17; clone_size: many; v_call: TRBV7-8; d_call: TRBD2; cdr3_aa: CASSFPTSGAHTDTQYF; cdr3_nt: TGTGCCAGCAGCTTTCCGACTAGCGGGGCCCACACAGATACGCAGTATTTT
j_call: TRBJ2-3; cdr3_length: 11; clone_size: many; v_call: TRBV4-3; d_call: NA; cdr3_aa: CASSYLDTQYF; cdr3_nt: TGCGCCAGCAGTTACTTAGATACGCAGTATTTT
j_call: TRBJ1-2; cdr3_length: 20; clone_size: NA; v_call: TRBV4-3; d_call: NA; cdr3_aa: CASSQDLSGLRLLMNYGYTF; cdr3_nt: TGCGCCAGCAGCCAAGATCTTTCAGGGCTACGACTACTTATGAACTATGGCTACACCTTC
j_call: TRBJ2-6; cdr3_length: 18; clone_size: NA; v_call: TRBV9; d_call: NA; cdr3_aa: CASSPWRRASSGANVLTF; cdr3_nt: TGTGCCAGCTCACCCTGGCGCCGGGCCAGCTCTGGGGCCAACGTCCTGACTTTC
j_call: TRBJ1-5; cdr3_length: 19; clone_size: few; v_call: TRBV12-3/TRBV12-4; d_call: NA; cdr3_aa: CASSTLVWVTDLTDQPQHF; cdr3_nt: TGTGCCAGCAGCACGCTTGTGTGGGTGACAGACCTGACCGATCAGCCCCAGCATTTT
j_call: TRBJ2-1; cdr3_length: 17; clone_size: many; v_call: TRBV7-2; d_call: NA; cdr3_aa: CASSLGVGAGRGNEQFF; cdr3_nt: TGTGCCAGCAGCTTAGGGGTGGGGGCTGGCCGGGGCAATGAGCAGTTCTTC
j_call: TRBJ1-2; cdr3_length: 14; clone_size: many; v_call: TRBV7-9; d_call: NA; cdr3_aa: CASDLVGAPYGYTF; cdr3_nt: TGTGCCAGCGATTTAGTCGGGGCCCCTTATGGCTACACCTTC
j_call: TRBJ2-2; cdr3_length: 14; clone_size: NA; v_call: TRBV13; d_call: TRBD2; cdr3_aa: CASSTGGLSGELFF; cdr3_nt: TGTGCCAGCAGCACGGGGGGGCTTTCCGGGGAGCTGTTTTTT
j_call: TRBJ2-7; cdr3_length: 16; clone_size: many; v_call: TRBV3-1; d_call: TRBD2; cdr3_aa: CASSHLAGGSSYEQYF; cdr3_nt: TGTGCCAGCAGCCACCTAGCGGGGGGGAGCTCCTACGAGCAGTACTTC
j_call: TRBJ2-5; cdr3_length: 14; clone_size: many; v_call: TRBV9; d_call: NA; cdr3_aa: CASSVVGAGETQYF; cdr3_nt: TGTGCCAGCAGCGTAGTTGGGGCGGGGGAGACCCAGTACTTC
j_call: TRBJ2-5; cdr3_length: 15; clone_size: few; v_call: TRBV5-5; d_call: NA; cdr3_aa: CASSFGSGIVETQYF; cdr3_nt: TGTGCCAGCAGCTTTGGTTCAGGGATAGTGGAGACCCAGTACTTC
j_call: TRBJ2-1; cdr3_length: 15; clone_size: many; v_call: TRBV7-2; d_call: TRBD2; cdr3_aa: CASSLAGLAANEQFF; cdr3_nt: TGTGCCAGCAGCTTAGCGGGTCTAGCGGCCAATGAGCAGTTCTTC
j_call: TRBJ2-7; cdr3_length: 13; clone_size: NA; v_call: TRBV12-1; d_call: NA; cdr3_aa: CARSFWTLYEQYF; cdr3_nt: TGTGCCAGGAGCTTTTGGACCCTCTACGAGCAGTACTTC
j_call: TRBJ2-7; cdr3_length: 12; clone_size: many; v_call: TRBV7-8; d_call: NA; cdr3_aa: CASSPGNYEQYF; cdr3_nt: TGTGCCAGCAGCCCGGGGAACTACGAGCAGTACTTC
j_call: TRBJ1-1; cdr3_length: 14; clone_size: many; v_call: TRBV7-3; d_call: NA; cdr3_aa: CASSLTLGNTEAFF; cdr3_nt: TGTGCCAGCAGCTTAACACTGGGGAACACTGAAGCTTTCTTT
j_call: TRBJ2-1; cdr3_length: 17; clone_size: many; v_call: TRBV10-3; d_call: TRBD2; cdr3_aa: CAIRGTSGGRSDNEQFF; cdr3_nt: TGTGCCATCAGGGGGACTAGCGGGGGTCGTTCTGATAATGAGCAGTTCTTC
j_call: TRBJ2-1; cdr3_length: 16; clone_size: many; v_call: TRBV20-1; d_call: TRBD2; cdr3_aa: CSARGLAGPLYNEQFF; cdr3_nt: TGCAGTGCTAGAGGACTAGCGGGGCCGCTTTACAATGAGCAGTTCTTC
j_call: TRBJ1-2; cdr3_length: 16; clone_size: many; v_call: TRBV12-3/TRBV12-4; d_call: NA; cdr3_aa: CASSLGLTGPNYGYTF; cdr3_nt: TGTGCCAGCAGTTTAGGTCTCACAGGACCTAACTATGGCTACACCTTC
j_call: TRBJ2-2; cdr3_length: 14; clone_size: many; v_call: TRBV19; d_call: NA; cdr3_aa: CASSILPTSGELFF; cdr3_nt: TGTGCCAGTAGTATATTACCGACGAGCGGGGAGCTGTTTTTT
j_call: TRBJ1-1; cdr3_length: 14; clone_size: many; v_call: TRBV6-2/TRBV6-3; d_call: NA; cdr3_aa: CASSLWGLNTEAFF; cdr3_nt: TGTGCCAGCAGTTTGTGGGGGCTGAACACTGAAGCTTTCTTT
j_call: TRBJ1-6; cdr3_length: 15; clone_size: many; v_call: TRBV7-9; d_call: NA; cdr3_aa: CASSGGSDYNSPLHF; cdr3_nt: TGTGCCAGCAGCGGGGGTTCAGACTATAATTCACCCCTCCACTTT
j_call: TRBJ2-4; cdr3_length: 16; clone_size: many; v_call: TRBV6-1; d_call: TRBD1; cdr3_aa: CASSEAQGTGGDIQYF; cdr3_nt: TGTGCCAGCAGTGAAGCGCAGGGGACAGGGGGCGACATTCAGTACTTC
j_call: TRBJ2-2; cdr3_length: 14; clone_size: many; v_call: TRBV4-2; d_call: NA; cdr3_aa: CASSPTANTGELFF; cdr3_nt: TGTGCCAGCAGCCCGACAGCGAACACCGGGGAGCTGTTTTTT
j_call: TRBJ1-1; cdr3_length: 15; clone_size: many; v_call: TRBV27; d_call: TRBD1; cdr3_aa: CASSLPPDRGQEAFF; cdr3_nt: TGTGCCAGCAGTCTCCCACCCGACAGGGGTCAAGAAGCTTTCTTT
j_call: TRBJ1-1; cdr3_length: 14; clone_size: many; v_call: TRBV7-2; d_call: TRBD1; cdr3_aa: CASSPGQGNTEAFF; cdr3_nt: TGTGCCAGCAGCCCTGGACAGGGGAACACTGAAGCTTTCTTT
j_call: TRBJ1-5; cdr3_length: 11; clone_size: few; v_call: TRBV3-1; d_call: NA; cdr3_aa: CASGQGQPQHF; cdr3_nt: TGTGCCAGCGGTCAGGGTCAGCCCCAGCATTTT
j_call: TRBJ2-4; cdr3_length: 17; clone_size: many; v_call: TRBV7-9; d_call: NA; cdr3_aa: CASSLGLGILAKNIQYF; cdr3_nt: TGTGCCAGCAGCTTGGGGTTAGGTATACTAGCCAAAAACATTCAGTACTTC
j_call: TRBJ1-2; cdr3_length: 17; clone_size: many; v_call: TRBV7-9; d_call: NA; cdr3_aa: CASSFTAGMNPNYGYTF; cdr3_nt: TGTGCCAGCAGCTTTACAGCAGGAATGAACCCTAACTATGGCTACACCTTC
j_call: TRBJ2-1; cdr3_length: 14; clone_size: many; v_call: TRBV7-9; d_call: NA; cdr3_aa: CASSWQEKGNEQFF; cdr3_nt: TGTGCCAGCAGCTGGCAGGAGAAGGGCAATGAGCAGTTCTTC
j_call: TRBJ1-1; cdr3_length: 14; clone_size: many; v_call: TRBV5-4; d_call: TRBD1; cdr3_aa: CASSLNRGNTEAFF; cdr3_nt: TGTGCCAGCAGCTTGAACAGGGGTAACACTGAAGCTTTCTTT
j_call: TRBJ1-5; cdr3_length: 15; clone_size: NA; v_call: TRBV25-1; d_call: NA; cdr3_aa: CASSEGKDTDQPQHF; cdr3_nt: TGTGCCAGCAGTGAAGGCAAGGACACAGATCAGCCCCAGCATTTT
j_call: TRBJ2-5; cdr3_length: 14; clone_size: many; v_call: TRBV27; d_call: TRBD1; cdr3_aa: CASSLLGQQETQYF; cdr3_nt: TGTGCCAGCTCTCTCCTGGGACAGCAAGAGACCCAGTACTTC
j_call: TRBJ2-3; cdr3_length: 12; clone_size: NA; v_call: TRBV13; d_call: NA; cdr3_aa: CASSSGWDTQYF; cdr3_nt: TGTGCCAGCAGCTCGGGGTGGGATACGCAGTATTTT
j_call: TRBJ2-7; cdr3_length: 16; clone_size: many; v_call: TRBV6-5; d_call: NA; cdr3_aa: CASSYSRALSHYEQYF; cdr3_nt: TGTGCCAGCAGTTATTCCCGGGCCTTAAGCCACTACGAGCAGTACTTC
j_call: TRBJ2-1; cdr3_length: 15; clone_size: many; v_call: TRBV15; d_call: TRBD1; cdr3_aa: CATSRGTGFYSEQFF; cdr3_nt: TGTGCCACCAGCAGGGGGACAGGGTTCTATAGTGAGCAGTTCTTC
j_call: TRBJ2-2; cdr3_length: 14; clone_size: many; v_call: TRBV12-3/TRBV12-4; d_call: NA; cdr3_aa: CASSSQFLGGELFF; cdr3_nt: TGTGCCAGCAGTTCGCAGTTCCTCGGCGGGGAGCTGTTTTTT
j_call: TRBJ2-1; cdr3_length: 14; clone_size: many; v_call: TRBV30; d_call: NA; cdr3_aa: CAWSDGGRGNEQFF; cdr3_nt: TGTGCCTGGAGTGACGGGGGCCGGGGGAATGAGCAGTTCTTC
j_call: TRBJ2-1; cdr3_length: 14; clone_size: many; v_call: TRBV5-1; d_call: TRBD1; cdr3_aa: CASSHLGTGGEQFF; cdr3_nt: TGCGCCAGCAGCCACCTCGGGACAGGAGGTGAGCAGTTCTTC
j_call: TRBJ2-3; cdr3_length: 15; clone_size: many; v_call: TRBV7-6; d_call: TRBD1; cdr3_aa: CASSWAGGLTDTQYF; cdr3_nt: TGTGCCAGCAGCTGGGCAGGGGGCCTCACAGATACGCAGTATTTT
j_call: TRBJ1-5; cdr3_length: 18; clone_size: many; v_call: TRBV15; d_call: NA; cdr3_aa: CATSSPQGGRMGNQPQHF; cdr3_nt: TGTGCCACCAGCTCCCCGCAAGGCGGCCGGATGGGCAATCAGCCCCAGCATTTT
j_call: TRBJ2-1; cdr3_length: 15; clone_size: many; v_call: TRBV5-1; d_call: NA; cdr3_aa: CASSLFIGSYNEQFF; cdr3_nt: TGCGCCAGCAGCTTGTTTATAGGCTCCTACAATGAGCAGTTCTTC
j_call: TRBJ1-1; cdr3_length: 13; clone_size: many; v_call: TRBV7-6; d_call: NA; cdr3_aa: CASSLGGVPEAFF; cdr3_nt: TGTGCCAGCAGCTTGGGGGGGGTCCCTGAAGCTTTCTTT
j_call: TRBJ2-2; cdr3_length: 16; clone_size: many; v_call: TRBV7-6; d_call: TRBD2; cdr3_aa: CASSPPSGGRTGELFF; cdr3_nt: TGTGCCAGCAGCCCACCTAGCGGGGGACGCACCGGGGAGCTGTTTTTT
j_call: TRBJ2-1; cdr3_length: 15; clone_size: many; v_call: TRBV24-1; d_call: TRBD1; cdr3_aa: CATAPGQGVFHEQFF; cdr3_nt: TGTGCCACCGCCCCGGGACAGGGTGTTTTTCATGAGCAGTTCTTC